Detailed here is one T cell receptor (beta chain). CDR3 length equals 15 residues. Germline values: CDR1 LNHDA, CDR2 SQIVND (reference sequence). J lost 2 bases, V lost 7 bases, and 8 bases had no gene match. The data belong to a study of T cell responses to AZD1222 COVID-19 vaccine. Assay used: immunoSEQ multiplex PCR; TCRdb lists only in-frame clones, some missing. The table records around 200,000 clones, around nine tenths of them present only once. This chain joins TRBV19 and TRBJ1-5, with TRBD1 matching over 7 bases. This clonotype originated in an adult in good health. This sample comprised peripheral blood, obtained on day 0 of AZD1222 vaccination. CDR3 sequence: CASIDGGGRNQPQHF. The CDR3 DNA reads as TGTGCCAGTATTGATGGAGGGGGCCGCAATCAGCCCCAGCATTTT.